This T cell receptor beta chain derives from a study of CXCR3-negative and CXCR3-positive naive CD8 T cells. Study-wide context: Collectively, the libraries yielded about 135 million TRB reads in total, at about 1.5 +/- 0.3 million per library.

About this clonotype: Its antigen is still unknown.

5' RACE with UMI labels generated the TRB cDNA libraries. Following a re-call of the 5' RACE reads, TCRdb has one entry per CDR3 protein and lacks DNA. This specimen shows over 95,000 distinct CDR3 sequences; the ten leading clones hold around 0.36%. Findings and caveats of the study: Partly lower CXCR3 expression followed cryopreservation, and most assays relied on fresh PBMCs. TRB CDR3 hydrophobicity was greater in CXCR3-positive naive cells than in CXCR3-negative naive cells. Researchers reported similar TRBV-TRBJ usage in naive CXCR3-negative and CXCR3-positive cells, though memory differed. High diversity, comparable across both naive subsets, contrasted with much lower diversity in memory CD8+ cells.

Per the germline V gene, CDR1 is SQVTM and CDR2 is ANQGSEA. The length of the CDR3 is 12 residues. This sequence joins TRBV29-1 and TRBJ2-7. The sequenced sample was naive CXCR3+ CD8+ T cells from blood. Regarding subset: CD45RO-CCR7+CD27+CD95- naive CD8+ T cells expressing CXCR3 (TNR3+). The source is a human donor in good health. Some clones in this sample may be carry-over from other donors' samples. CDR3 amino acids: CSVEDLAYEQYF.